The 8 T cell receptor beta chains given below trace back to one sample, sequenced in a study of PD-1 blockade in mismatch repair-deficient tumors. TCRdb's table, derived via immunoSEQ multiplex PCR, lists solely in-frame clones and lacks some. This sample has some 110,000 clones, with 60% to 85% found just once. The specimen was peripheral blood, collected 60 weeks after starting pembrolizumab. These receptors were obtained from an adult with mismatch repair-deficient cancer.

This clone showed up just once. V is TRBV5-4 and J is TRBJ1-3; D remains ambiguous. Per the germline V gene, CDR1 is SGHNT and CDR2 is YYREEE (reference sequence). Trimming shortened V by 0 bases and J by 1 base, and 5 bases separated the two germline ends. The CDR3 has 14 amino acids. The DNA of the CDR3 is TGTGCCAGCAGCTTGGGTTTATCTGGAAACACCATATATTTT. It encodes CASSLGLSGNTIYF.

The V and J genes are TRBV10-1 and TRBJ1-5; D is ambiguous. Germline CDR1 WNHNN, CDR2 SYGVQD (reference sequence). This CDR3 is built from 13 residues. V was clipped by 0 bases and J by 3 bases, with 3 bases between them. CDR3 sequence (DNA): TGCGCCAGCAGTGAGTCCCTCAATCAGCCCCAGCATTTT. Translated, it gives CASSESLNQPQHF.

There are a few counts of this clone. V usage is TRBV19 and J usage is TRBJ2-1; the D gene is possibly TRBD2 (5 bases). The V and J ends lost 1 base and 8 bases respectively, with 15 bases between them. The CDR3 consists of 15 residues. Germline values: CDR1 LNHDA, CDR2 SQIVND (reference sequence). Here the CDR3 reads CASSIGSLAGDEQFF. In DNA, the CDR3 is TGTGCCAGTAGTATAGGTTCCCTAGCTGGAGATGAGCAGTTCTTC.

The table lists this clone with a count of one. The DNA of the CDR3 is TGTGCCAGCAGTGTGTCGGGGGTGACCTACAATGAGCAGTTCTTC. This gives the protein CASSVSGVTYNEQFF. J is TRBJ2-1 and V is TRBV2, with D tentatively TRBD2 (6 bases). V lost 4 bases to trimming and J lost 2 bases, with 12 bases between them. CDR1 and CDR2 from the germline V gene are SNHLY and FYNNEI. The CDR3 length is 15 residues.

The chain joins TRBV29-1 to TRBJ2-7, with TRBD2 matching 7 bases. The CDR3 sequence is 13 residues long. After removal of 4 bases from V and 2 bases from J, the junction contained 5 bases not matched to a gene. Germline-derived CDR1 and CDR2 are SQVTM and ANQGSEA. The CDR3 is CSVGTSLTYEQYF. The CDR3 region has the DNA TGCAGCGTTGGGACTAGTTTGACCTACGAGCAGTACTTC.

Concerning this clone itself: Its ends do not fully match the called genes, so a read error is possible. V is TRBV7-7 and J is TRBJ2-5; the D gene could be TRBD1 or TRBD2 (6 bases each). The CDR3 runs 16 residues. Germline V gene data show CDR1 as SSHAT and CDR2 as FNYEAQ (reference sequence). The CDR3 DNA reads TGTGCTAGCAGCTTAGAGGGAAGGTCGGGGGCCGAGACCCAGTACTTC. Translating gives CASSLEGRSGAETQYF.

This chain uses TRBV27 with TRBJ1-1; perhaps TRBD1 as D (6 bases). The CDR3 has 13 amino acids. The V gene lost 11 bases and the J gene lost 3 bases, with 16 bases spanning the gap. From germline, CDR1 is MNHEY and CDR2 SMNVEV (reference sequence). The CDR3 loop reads CAVQEGEYTEAFF. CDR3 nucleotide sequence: TGTGCCGTACAAGAGGGGGAGTACACTGAAGCTTTCTTT.

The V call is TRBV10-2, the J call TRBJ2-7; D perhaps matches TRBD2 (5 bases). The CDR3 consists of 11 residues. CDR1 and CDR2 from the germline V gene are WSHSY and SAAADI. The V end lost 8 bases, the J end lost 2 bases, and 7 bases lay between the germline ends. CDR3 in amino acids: CASCSAYEQYF. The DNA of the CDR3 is TGCGCCAGCTGTAGCGCCTACGAGCAGTACTTC.